This T cell receptor beta chain emerged from a study of OX40 agonist ivuxolimab in advanced cancers. Study-wide background: Those enrolled were 80% to 85% male, with a mean age of about 66 years and ages from 23 to 79. General study points: At 0.1 to 3.0 mg/kg and by week 6, CD4+ and CD8+ T cells in the blood had expanded clonally. On average, CD8+ T cells had more expanded clones than CD4+.

V shed 4 bases, J shed 5 bases, and the junction held 10 bases outside the gene matches. CDR1 is SGDLS, CDR2 YYNGEE, per germline. This CDR3 spans 15 amino acids. Sequencing was performed with immunoSEQ multiplex PCR; in TCRdb, only in-frame clones are kept and a portion is missing. The sample consists of about 81,000 clones, under 95% of them appearing once. Excluded were patients having autoimmune disease history or systemic immunosuppression. This clone has just one count. No antigen is known for it. The sequence was obtained from an adult with an advanced solid tumor such as melanoma, head and neck, liver or kidney cancer. Specimen: CD4+ or CD8+ T cells sorted from blood, collected in a trial of the OX40 agonist ivuxolimab. The chain links TRBV9 to TRBJ2-7, with TRBD1 matching over 9 bases. CDR3 amino acids: CASSLEDRGGDEQYF. Here the CDR3 DNA reads TGTGCCAGCAGCTTGGAGGACAGGGGAGGGGACGAGCAGTACTTC.